These 15 T cell receptor beta chains were all obtained from the same sample, sequenced in a study of T-cell reconstitution after alpha-beta-depleted transplantation in children. Unique molecular identifiers were incorporated into the prepared TCRbeta library. TCRdb called the PCR reads again in MiXCR, with one record for every CDR3 protein. The sample holds approximately 640,000 distinct CDR3 sequences, 15% to 20% seen once. Here the sequenced sample was PBMCs from the stem cell graft donor, taken from the stem cell graft. The receptors derive from a human donor who donated a stem cell graft to a child with acute myeloid leukemia.

This clonotype was found many times. The rearrangement uses TRBV12-3 or TRBV12-4 and TRBJ2-1; D assignment may be TRBD1 or TRBD2 (5 bases each). Deletions cut 7 bases from V and 8 bases from J, with 12 bases between. The CDR3 consists of 12 residues. CDR3 sequence (DNA): TGTGCCAGCACCGCTGGGACGGATGAGCAGTTCTTC. Residues: CASTAGTDEQFF.

This sequence joins TRBV5-5 and TRBJ2-1, with 9 bases lining up with TRBD1. Germline V gives CDR1 SGHKS, CDR2 YYEKEE (reference sequence). The CDR3 has 15 residues. Trimming took 5 bases from V and 10 from J; bases not matched to a gene: 13. The CDR3 loop is CASRRTGGPLREQFF. The CDR3 region has the DNA TGTGCCAGCAGACGCACAGGGGGCCCTCTACGGGAGCAGTTCTTC.

In its sample, this clonotype was seen a few times. The CDR3 DNA is TGTGCCAGCAGACCTCAGGGGAGGGGTGCTGAAGCTTTCTTT. Translating gives CASRPQGRGAEAFF. This sequence joins TRBV12-3 or TRBV12-4 and TRBJ1-1, with D perhaps matching TRBD1 (6 bases). V was shortened by 6 bases and J by 6 bases, with 17 bases between the two germline ends. This CDR3 has 14 amino acids.

This clonotype came up a few times. This chain uses TRBV7-2 with TRBJ2-3; D possibly matches TRBD1 or TRBD2 (5 bases each). The CDR3 extends over 16 amino acids. CDR1 is SGHTA, CDR2 FQGNSA, per germline. Trimming removed 2 bases at V and 4 bases at J, with 16 bases between. The CDR3 DNA sequence: TGTGCCAGCAGCTTAAACCCGGGGCTAGGGGCAGATACGCAGTATTTT. Translation: CASSLNPGLGADTQYF.

This clonotype was detected a few times. The V gene is TRBV5-1, the J gene TRBJ1-1; TRBD1 matches at 9 bases. Germline CDR1 SGHRS, CDR2 YFSETQ. V dropped 4 bases and J dropped 0; count of bases not matched to a gene: 1. This CDR3 spans 14 amino acids. The CDR3 spells CASSHRGLNTEAFF. Written as DNA, the CDR3 is TGCGCCAGCAGCCACAGGGGGCTGAACACTGAAGCTTTCTTT.

This clonotype was counted ten times or more. The chain uses TRBV6-6 and TRBJ1-1; no definite D call. The V end lost 6 bases, the J end lost 5 bases, and 10 bases lay between the germline ends. Germline CDR1 reads MNHNY; CDR2 reads SVGAGI (reference sequence). CDR3 size: 12 residues. CDR3 sequence reads: CASSAWETEAFF. For the CDR3, the DNA is TGTGCCAGCAGCGCGTGGGAAACTGAAGCTTTCTTT.

This sequence joins TRBV4-1 and TRBJ1-5; D remains ambiguous. Trimming took off 6 bases at V and 4 bases at J, with 10 bases between the two ends. Germline V CDR1 and CDR2: MGHRA, YSYEKL. The CDR3 has 13 amino acids. The CDR3 loop is CASSEELNQPQHF. The CDR3 nucleotides read TGCGCCAGCAGTGAAGAGCTGAATCAGCCCCAGCATTTT.

This clonotype was found many times. The chain couples TRBV20-1 to TRBJ1-1; D perhaps matches TRBD1 (6 bases). Germline V CDR1 and CDR2: DFQATT, SNEGSKA (reference sequence). V gave up 3 bases and J gave up 2 bases, with 16 bases separating them. The CDR3 is 15 amino acids. The CDR3 sequence: CSARGDIASNTEAFF. CDR3 bases: TGCAGTGCTAGGGGGGACATAGCTTCTAACACTGAAGCTTTCTTT.

This clonotype was observed many times. V usage is TRBV20-1 and J usage is TRBJ2-1, with TRBD1 matching over 7 bases. Germline V gives CDR1 DFQATT, CDR2 SNEGSKA (reference sequence). J lost 3 bases, V lost 1 base, and 6 bases had no gene match. The CDR3 sequence is 15 residues long. This CDR3 reads CSARGPGTVYNEQFF. CDR3 DNA sequence: TGCAGTGCTAGAGGCCCCGGGACAGTCTACAATGAGCAGTTCTTC.

There are many counts of this clonotype. This chain links TRBV7-2 with TRBJ2-5; TRBD1 matches 7 bases. Trimming took 4 bases from V and 6 from J; bases not matched to a gene: 8. From germline, CDR1 is SGHTA and CDR2 FQGNSA. This CDR3 has 14 amino acids. The CDR3 is CASSSDRVGKTQYF. The DNA for the CDR3 is TGTGCCAGCAGCTCTGACAGGGTAGGAAAGACCCAGTACTTC.

Ten or more counts support this clonotype. The chain combines TRBV20-1 with TRBJ1-6; D call uncertain. The CDR3 is 16 residues long. The V end lost 3 bases, the J end lost 0 bases, and 12 bases lay between the germline ends. Germline values: CDR1 DFQATT, CDR2 SNEGSKA (reference sequence). The CDR3 sequence is CSARARASSYNSPLHF. CDR3 DNA: TGCAGTGCTAGGGCGAGAGCCAGCTCCTATAATTCACCCCTCCACTTT.

This chain uses TRBV20-1 with TRBJ2-5, with a tentative D call TRBD2 (5 bases). The length of the CDR3 is 15 residues. Trimming left V 5 bases short and J 0 bases short, with 16 bases between. Germline V gives CDR1 DFQATT, CDR2 SNEGSKA (reference sequence). CDR3 sequence: CSADLTLVHQETQYF. CDR3 in DNA: TGCAGTGCTGATCTAACACTAGTTCACCAAGAGACCCAGTACTTC.

The CDR3 sequence: CASSPSRSLLNEQFF. CDR3 sequence (DNA): TGCGCCAGCAGCCCGAGTCGGTCGCTCCTCAATGAGCAGTTCTTC. J is TRBJ2-1 and V is TRBV5-1; D not certain. The V gene lost 4 bases and the J gene lost 6 bases, with 17 bases spanning the gap. The CDR3 has 15 residues. Germline loops: CDR1 SGHRS, CDR2 YFSETQ. Filled out from reference TRBV5-1 and TRBJ2-1, the complete variable domain reads KAGVTQTPRYLIKTRGQQVTLSCSPISGHRSVSWYQQTPGQGLQFLFEYFSETQRNKGNFPGRFSGRQFSNSRSEMNVSTLELGDSALYLCASSPSRSLLNEQFFGPGTRLTVL.

Concerning this clonotype itself: This may arise from a read error, as a much more abundant clone is one base away. The chain carries TRBV20-1 and TRBJ1-2, with a possible D match to TRBD1 (6 bases). This CDR3 spans 14 amino acids. Germline-derived CDR1 and CDR2 are DFQATT and SNEGSKA (reference sequence). CDR3 sequence: CSARDMEGERGYAF. Written as DNA, the CDR3 is TGCAGTGCTAGAGATATGGAGGGGGAACGAGGTTACGCCTTC.

V is TRBV4-3 and J is TRBJ2-2; 7 nucleotides agree with TRBD1. Germline V CDR1 and CDR2: LGHNA, YSLEER. J gave up 6 bases and V 0 bases, and 7 bases lay outside the gene matches. The CDR3 extends over 16 amino acids. The CDR3 sequence is CASSQEGRGIPGELFF. For the CDR3, the DNA is TGCGCCAGCAGCCAAGAAGGCAGGGGGATCCCCGGGGAGCTGTTTTTT.